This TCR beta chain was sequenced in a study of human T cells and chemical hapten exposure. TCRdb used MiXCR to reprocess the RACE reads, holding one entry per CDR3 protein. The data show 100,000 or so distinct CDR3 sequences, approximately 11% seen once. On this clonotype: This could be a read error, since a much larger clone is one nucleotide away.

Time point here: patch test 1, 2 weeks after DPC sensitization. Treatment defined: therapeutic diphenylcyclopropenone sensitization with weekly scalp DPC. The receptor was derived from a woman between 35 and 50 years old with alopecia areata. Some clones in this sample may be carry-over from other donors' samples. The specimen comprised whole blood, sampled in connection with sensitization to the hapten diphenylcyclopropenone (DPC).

The CDR3 protein is CASSLVFLRGTNTEAFF. In DNA form, the CDR3 reads TGTGCCAGCAGCTTAGTCTTTCTAAGGGGTACTAACACTGAAGCTTTCTTT. V gene TRBV7-2 combines with J gene TRBJ1-1; D possibly corresponds to TRBD1 (5 bases). This CDR3 has 17 residues. With 1 base removed from V and 2 bases from J, the gap between germline ends came to 17 bases. Germline V gene data show CDR1 as SGHTA and CDR2 as FQGNSA.